This TCR beta chain was profiled in a study of shared clonotypes between healthy human individuals. Germline V gives CDR1 LGHNT, CDR2 FRNRAP. The CDR3 length is 11 residues. Trimming stripped 3 bases from V and 7 bases from J, with 4 bases between. Study-level findings and limits: Non-shared clonotypes had lower generation probabilities than those shared by all four donors. Estimated richness was generally greater in naive than memory subsets. The sole specimen, blood, was sampled, and tissue repertoires likely differ.

Sequencing was performed with immunoSEQ multiplex PCR; in TCRdb, only in-frame clones are kept and a portion is missing. The sample gives about 2 million clones, about 95% of which show up once; more than 0.95% is in the top ten. The naive CD8 fraction comprised CD45RO-negative cells positively selected for CCR7 and excluded terminally differentiated effector memory CD45RA+ cells. In the case of this clone: What it binds is not known.

J is TRBJ2-1 and V is TRBV12-5, with D unclear. The TCR was taken from a man in his late teens or twenties in good health. The sample taken for sequencing was naive CD8+ T cells sorted from blood. The CDR3 protein is CASGFKNEQFF. CDR3 nucleotide sequence: TGTGCTAGTGGTTTTAAAAATGAGCAGTTCTTC.